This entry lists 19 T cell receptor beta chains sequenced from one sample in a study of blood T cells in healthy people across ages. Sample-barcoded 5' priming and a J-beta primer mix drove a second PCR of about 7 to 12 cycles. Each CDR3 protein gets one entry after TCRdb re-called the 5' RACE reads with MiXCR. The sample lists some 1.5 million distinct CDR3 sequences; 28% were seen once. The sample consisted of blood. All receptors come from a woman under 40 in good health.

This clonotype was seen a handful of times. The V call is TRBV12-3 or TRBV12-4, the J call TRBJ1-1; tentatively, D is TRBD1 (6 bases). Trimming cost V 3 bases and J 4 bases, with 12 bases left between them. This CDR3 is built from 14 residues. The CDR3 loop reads CASSFARGGTEAFF. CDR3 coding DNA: TGTGCCAGCAGTTTCGCCAGGGGTGGCACTGAAGCTTTCTTT.

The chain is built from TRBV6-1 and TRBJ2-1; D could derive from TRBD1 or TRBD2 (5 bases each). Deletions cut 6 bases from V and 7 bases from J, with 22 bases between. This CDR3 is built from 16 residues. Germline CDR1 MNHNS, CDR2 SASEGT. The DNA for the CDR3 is TGTGCCAGCAGGGCCAACCACGGGACCCATTATAATGAGCAGTTCTTC. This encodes CASRANHGTHYNEQFF.

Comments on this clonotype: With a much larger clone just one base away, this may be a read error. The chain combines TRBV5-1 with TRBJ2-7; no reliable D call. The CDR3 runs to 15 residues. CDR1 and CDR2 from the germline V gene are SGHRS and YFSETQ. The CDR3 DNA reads TGCGCCGGCAGCTATGACAACCCGAGCTCCTACGAGCAGTACTTC. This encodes CAGSYDNPSSYEQYF.

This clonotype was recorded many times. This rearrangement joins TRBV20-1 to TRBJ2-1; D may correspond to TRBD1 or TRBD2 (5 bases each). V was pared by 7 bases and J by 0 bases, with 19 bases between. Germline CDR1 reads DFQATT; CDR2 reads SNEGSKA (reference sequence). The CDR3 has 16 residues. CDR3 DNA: TGCAGTGTCTCGGGACCCCTAACGAGCTCCTACAATGAGCAGTTCTTC. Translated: CSVSGPLTSSYNEQFF.

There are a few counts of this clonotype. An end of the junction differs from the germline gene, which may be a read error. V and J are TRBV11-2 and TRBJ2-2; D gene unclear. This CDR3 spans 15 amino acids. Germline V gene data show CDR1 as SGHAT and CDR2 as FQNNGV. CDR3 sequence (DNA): TGTGCCAGCAGATTAGATGCTGTGAACACCGGGGAGCTGTTTTTT. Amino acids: CASRLDAVNTGELFF.

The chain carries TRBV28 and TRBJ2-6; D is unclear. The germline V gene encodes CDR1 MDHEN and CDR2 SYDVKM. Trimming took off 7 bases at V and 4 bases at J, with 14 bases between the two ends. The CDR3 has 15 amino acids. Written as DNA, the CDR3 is TGTGCCAGCACACGTGGTGGGCCCGGGGCCAACGTCCTGACTTTC. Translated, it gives CASTRGGPGANVLTF. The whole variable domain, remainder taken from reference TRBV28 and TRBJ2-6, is DVKVTQSSRYLVKRTGEKVFLECVQDMDHENMFWYRQDPGLGLRLIYFSYDVKMKEKGDIPEGYSVSREKKERFSLILESASTNQTSMYLCASTRGGPGANVLTFGAGSRLTVL.

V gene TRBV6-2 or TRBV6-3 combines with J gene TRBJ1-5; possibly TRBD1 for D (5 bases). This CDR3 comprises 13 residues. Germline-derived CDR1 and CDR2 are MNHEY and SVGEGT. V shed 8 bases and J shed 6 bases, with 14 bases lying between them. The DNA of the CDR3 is TGTGCCAGCTGGGACCTCCGGAGTCAGCCCCAGCATTTT. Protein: CASWDLRSQPQHF.

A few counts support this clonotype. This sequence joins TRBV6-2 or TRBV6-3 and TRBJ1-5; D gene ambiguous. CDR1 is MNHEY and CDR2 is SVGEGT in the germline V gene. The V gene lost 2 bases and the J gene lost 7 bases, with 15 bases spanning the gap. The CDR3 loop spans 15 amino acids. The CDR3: CASSYHTTGSQPQHF. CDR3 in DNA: TGTGCCAGCAGTTACCACACGACGGGCAGCCAGCCCCAGCATTTT.

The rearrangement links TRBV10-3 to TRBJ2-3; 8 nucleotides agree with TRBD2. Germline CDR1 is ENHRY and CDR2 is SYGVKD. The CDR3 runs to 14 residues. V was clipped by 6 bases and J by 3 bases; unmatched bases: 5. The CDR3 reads CAISKAGVTDTQYF. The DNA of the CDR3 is TGTGCCATCAGCAAAGCGGGAGTGACAGATACGCAGTATTTT.

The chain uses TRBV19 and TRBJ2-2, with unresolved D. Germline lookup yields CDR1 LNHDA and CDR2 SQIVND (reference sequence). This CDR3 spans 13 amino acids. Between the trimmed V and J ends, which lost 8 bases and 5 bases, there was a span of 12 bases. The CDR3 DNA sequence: TGTGCCAGTTCACACCCGGCAACCGGGGAGCTGTTTTTT. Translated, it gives CASSHPATGELFF.

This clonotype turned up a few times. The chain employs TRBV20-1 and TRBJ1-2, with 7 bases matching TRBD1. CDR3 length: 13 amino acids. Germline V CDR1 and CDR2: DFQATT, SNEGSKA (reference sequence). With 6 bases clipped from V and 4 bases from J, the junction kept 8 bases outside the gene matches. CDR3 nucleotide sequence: TGCAGTGCCTATGGGACAGTCTCCTATGGCTACACCTTC. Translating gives CSAYGTVSYGYTF.

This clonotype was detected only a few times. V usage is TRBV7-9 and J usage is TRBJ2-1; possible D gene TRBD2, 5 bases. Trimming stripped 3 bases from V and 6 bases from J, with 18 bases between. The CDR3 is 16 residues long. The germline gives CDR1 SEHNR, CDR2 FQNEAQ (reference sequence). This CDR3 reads CASSFPSGRFGNEQFF. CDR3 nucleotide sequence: TGTGCCAGCAGCTTCCCGAGCGGCAGGTTTGGCAATGAGCAGTTCTTC.

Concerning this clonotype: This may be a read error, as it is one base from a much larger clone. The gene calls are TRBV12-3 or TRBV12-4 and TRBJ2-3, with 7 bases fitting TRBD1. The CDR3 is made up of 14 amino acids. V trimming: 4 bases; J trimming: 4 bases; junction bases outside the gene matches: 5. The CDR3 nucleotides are TGTGCCAGCAGTTCGGACAGGTACGCAGATACGCAGTATTTT. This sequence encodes CASSSDRYADTQYF.

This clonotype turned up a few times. CDR3 bases: TGTGCCAGCAGCGACATTGAGTGGGGCACAGATACGCAGTATTTT. Amino acid sequence: CASSDIEWGTDTQYF. The V and J genes are TRBV6-1 and TRBJ2-3; D is uncertain. The CDR3 is 15 residues long. Germline CDR1 MNHNS, CDR2 SASEGT. V gave up 6 bases and J gave up 1 base, with 14 bases separating them.

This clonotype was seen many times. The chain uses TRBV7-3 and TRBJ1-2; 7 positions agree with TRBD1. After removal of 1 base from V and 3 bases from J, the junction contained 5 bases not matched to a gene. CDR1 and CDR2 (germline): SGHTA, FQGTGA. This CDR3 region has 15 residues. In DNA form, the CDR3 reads TGTGCCAGCAGCTTAAATGGAGGGGGCGACTATGGCTACACCTTC. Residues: CASSLNGGGDYGYTF.

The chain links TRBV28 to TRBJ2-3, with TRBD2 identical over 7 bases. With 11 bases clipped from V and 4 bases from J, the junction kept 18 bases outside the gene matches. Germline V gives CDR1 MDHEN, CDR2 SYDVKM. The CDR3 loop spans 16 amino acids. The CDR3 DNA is TGTGCCGCCATGAATGGTGGGGGGGTGAACGCAGATACGCAGTATTTT. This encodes CAAMNGGGVNADTQYF.

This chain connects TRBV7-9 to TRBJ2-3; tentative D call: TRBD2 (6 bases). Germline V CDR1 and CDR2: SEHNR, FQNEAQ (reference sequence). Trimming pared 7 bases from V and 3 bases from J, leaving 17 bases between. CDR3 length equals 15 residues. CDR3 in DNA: TGTGCCAGCACCCTGTATCCGGGAGAGACAGATACGCAGTATTTT. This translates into CASTLYPGETDTQYF.

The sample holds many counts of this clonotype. The CDR3 nucleotides are TGTGCCAGCAGCCCCCGACAGGGGGTAGGTGGGGGCTACACCTTC. Protein: CASSPRQGVGGGYTF. The chain carries TRBV7-6 and TRBJ1-2; 9 bases map to TRBD1. The ends lost 5 bases at V and 8 bases at J; junction bases unmatched: 12. The CDR3 consists of 15 residues. Germline V gene data show CDR1 as SGHVS and CDR2 as FNYEAQ.

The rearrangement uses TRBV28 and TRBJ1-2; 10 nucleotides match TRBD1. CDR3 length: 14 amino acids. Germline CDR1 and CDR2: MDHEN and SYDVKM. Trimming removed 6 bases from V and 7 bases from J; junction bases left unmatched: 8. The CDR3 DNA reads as TGTGCCAGCAGGAAGGGGACAGGGGCTGTTGGCTACACCTTC. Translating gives CASRKGTGAVGYTF.